These T cell receptor beta chains were read from a single sample in a study of CD8 T cells in Susac syndrome. TCRdb reprocessed the immunoSEQ multiplex PCR reads with MiXCR, giving one entry per CDR3 protein. The table lists 100,000 or so distinct CDR3 sequences, 95% of them singletons, with roughly 0.29% in the top ten. The sample consisted of CD8+ T cells from PBMCs. These TCRs come from a human donor with Susac syndrome. Both conserved end residues are part of each CDR3. The order of the fields is CDR3 DNA, CDR3 protein, clone size, V gene, J gene, D gene. D genes are given only for firm matches. Clone size is stated in some rows and not others, as once, few, many or a class when expanded.

CDR3nt: TGTGCCAGCAGTGAACGGAACCCAGATACGCAGTATTTT
CDR3aa: CASSERNPDTQYF
abundance: .
v_gene: TRBV2
j_gene: TRBJ2-3
d_gene: .

CDR3nt: TGCAGTGCTAGGACTAGCGGGGGTAGTAGCTCCTACGAGCAGTACTTC
CDR3aa: CSARTSGGSSSYEQYF
abundance: .
v_gene: TRBV20-1
j_gene: TRBJ2-7
d_gene: TRBD2

CDR3nt: TGCAGTGGGGCAACAGGGGGACCCTCCGGGGCCAACGTCCTGACTTTC
CDR3aa: CSGATGGPSGANVLTF
abundance: .
v_gene: TRBV20-1
j_gene: TRBJ2-6
d_gene: TRBD1

CDR3nt: TGTGCCAGCAGCCGAAGGAACCAAGAGACCCAGTACTTC
CDR3aa: CASSRRNQETQYF
abundance: few
v_gene: TRBV5-6
j_gene: TRBJ2-5
d_gene: .

CDR3nt: TGCAGCGTTGAAGGAGGCTCCCAATTATATGGCTACACCTTC
CDR3aa: CSVEGGSQLYGYTF
abundance: .
v_gene: TRBV29-1
j_gene: TRBJ1-2
d_gene: .

CDR3nt: TGTGCCGCCGGGGGGGCAGAGAATTCACCCCTCCACTTT
CDR3aa: CAAGGAENSPLHF
abundance: .
v_gene: TRBV6-1
j_gene: TRBJ1-6
d_gene: .

CDR3nt: TGCGCCAGCAGCCAAGACAGGAGTCGGGCGGGAAGCACAGATACGCAGTATTTT
CDR3aa: CASSQDRSRAGSTDTQYF
abundance: .
v_gene: TRBV4-1
j_gene: TRBJ2-3
d_gene: .

CDR3nt: TGCAGCGTAGCGGGGGGGCAGTACAATGAGCAGTTCTTC
CDR3aa: CSVAGGQYNEQFF
abundance: .
v_gene: TRBV29-1
j_gene: TRBJ2-1
d_gene: TRBD2

CDR3nt: TGTGCCAGTGGGACAGGGTCTAACTATGGCTACACCTTC
CDR3aa: CASGTGSNYGYTF
abundance: .
v_gene: TRBV19
j_gene: TRBJ1-2
d_gene: TRBD1

CDR3nt: TGTGCCAGCAGCTTAGGGGGAGGAAGGCAGCCCCAGCATTTT
CDR3aa: CASSLGGGRQPQHF
abundance: .
v_gene: TRBV7-9
j_gene: TRBJ1-5
d_gene: .

CDR3nt: TGTGCCAGCGTAGCGACCTACGAGCAGTACTTC
CDR3aa: CASVATYEQYF
abundance: .
v_gene: TRBV2
j_gene: TRBJ2-7
d_gene: .

CDR3nt: TGTGCCAGCAGTGAAACAGGGACTGGCTCCTACAATGAGCAGTTCTTC
CDR3aa: CASSETGTGSYNEQFF
abundance: .
v_gene: TRBV25-1
j_gene: TRBJ2-1
d_gene: .

CDR3nt: TGTGCCAGCAGCCAAGGTTTCCAAGCGAACACCGGGGAGCTGTTTTTT
CDR3aa: CASSQGFQANTGELFF
abundance: .
v_gene: TRBV3-1
j_gene: TRBJ2-2
d_gene: .

CDR3nt: TGTGCCAGCAGTGAAACAGGGTATGGCTACACCTTC
CDR3aa: CASSETGYGYTF
abundance: .
v_gene: TRBV9
j_gene: TRBJ1-2
d_gene: .

CDR3nt: TGTGCCAGCAGCTTGGCGGGGAGTGCAGATACGCAGTATTTT
CDR3aa: CASSLAGSADTQYF
abundance: .
v_gene: TRBV5-4
j_gene: TRBJ2-3
d_gene: .